This entry lists 18 T cell receptor beta chains sequenced from one sample in a study of blood T cell repertoires in COVID-19. This table comes from immunoSEQ multiplex PCR, and its TCRdb copy is limited to in-frame clones, with some not included. The data contain 100,000 to 150,000 clones, roughly 69% of them seen just once; the ten biggest clones take up roughly 2%. Sequenced: peripheral blood. These receptors all come from a woman in her sixties or seventies with acute or convalescent COVID-19.

The V and J genes are TRBV13 and TRBJ2-2; D is ambiguous. Trimming stripped 3 bases from V and 3 bases from J, with 8 bases between. This CDR3 spans 14 amino acids. The germline V gene encodes CDR1 PRHDT and CDR2 FYEKMQ (reference sequence). The CDR3 nucleotides are TGTGCCAGCAGCTTCCGAACAGACACCGGGGAGCTGTTTTTT. It yields the protein CASSFRTDTGELFF.

The chain is built from TRBV19 and TRBJ1-4; possible D gene TRBD1, 6 bases. V was shortened by 5 bases and J by 5 bases, with 18 bases between the two germline ends. The CDR3 consists of 16 residues. Germline V gives CDR1 LNHDA, CDR2 SQIVND (reference sequence). Written as DNA, the CDR3 is TGTGCCAGTAGTCCCCAAATAGGGGGTGGCAATGAAAAACTGTTTTTT. Translated, it gives CASSPQIGGGNEKLFF.

V is TRBV7-9 and J is TRBJ2-7; 7 nucleotides align to TRBD2. V was clipped by 3 bases and J by 6 bases; unmatched bases: 11. This CDR3 region has 15 residues. CDR1 and CDR2 (germline): SEHNR, FQNEAQ (reference sequence). The CDR3 loop is CASSFSGLVRTEQYF. The CDR3 nucleotides read TGTGCCAGCAGCTTCTCCGGACTAGTCAGGACCGAGCAGTACTTC.

The chain links TRBV19 to TRBJ2-1; TRBD2 matches 9 bases. Trimming took 10 bases from V and 4 from J; bases not matched to a gene: 11. The CDR3 extends over 15 amino acids. Per the germline V gene, CDR1 is LNHDA and CDR2 is SQIVND (reference sequence). The CDR3 loop is CATRGVAGVYNEQFF. CDR3 bases: TGTGCCACCAGAGGGGTAGCGGGGGTTTACAATGAGCAGTTCTTC.

The chain links TRBV12-1 to TRBJ1-5; TRBD1, the table's D call, was not compared with the DNA. TRBV12-1 counts as a pseudogene. The length of the CDR3 is 17 residues. The CDR3 loop reads CASSFLGDRDSNQPQHF. CDR3 sequence (DNA): TGTGCCAGCAGCTTTTTGGGGGACAGGGATAGCAATCAGCCCCAGCATTTT.

J is TRBJ2-1 and V is TRBV11-3; D perhaps matches TRBD2 (6 bases). The CDR3 extends over 14 amino acids. V was shortened by 1 base and J by 10 bases, with 14 bases between the two germline ends. Germline CDR1 SGHNT, CDR2 YENEEA. CDR3 sequence: CASSLGGLTNEQFF. The CDR3 bases are TGTGCCAGCAGCTTAGGGGGACTGACGAACGAGCAGTTCTTC.

The chain carries TRBV15 and TRBJ2-6; D ambiguous. Germline V CDR1 and CDR2: LNHNV, YYDKDF (reference sequence). This CDR3 contains 15 residues. Trimming shortened V by 0 bases and J by 0 bases, and 3 bases separated the two germline ends. CDR3 in amino acids: CATSREASGANVLTF. The CDR3 DNA reads as TGTGCCACCAGCAGAGAGGCCTCTGGGGCCAACGTCCTGACTTTC.

The chain recombines TRBV5-1 with TRBJ2-7; 12 bases map to TRBD2. Per the germline V gene, CDR1 is SGHRS and CDR2 is YFSETQ. This CDR3 spans 15 amino acids. J lost 2 bases, V lost 4 bases, and 4 bases had no gene match. CDR3 sequence reads: CASSLGLAGTYEQYF. The DNA for the CDR3 is TGCGCCAGCAGCCTCGGACTAGCGGGGACCTACGAGCAGTACTTC.

The J gene is TRBJ1-6, the V gene TRBV5-1; D possibly corresponds to TRBD1 (5 bases). Germline V gene sequence: CDR1 SGHRS, CDR2 YFSETQ. V was shortened by 0 bases and J by 7 bases, with 11 bases between the two germline ends. This CDR3 is 15 amino acids long. The CDR3 reads CASSLGRGGNSPLHF. CDR3 DNA sequence: TGCGCCAGCAGCTTGGGGAGGGGAGGGAATTCACCCCTCCACTTT. The full variable domain, with the rest looked up from reference TRBV5-1 and TRBJ1-6, is KAGVTQTPRYLIKTRGQQVTLSCSPISGHRSVSWYQQTPGQGLQFLFEYFSETQRNKGNFPGRFSGRQFSNSRSEMNVSTLELGDSALYLCASSLGRGGNSPLHFGNGTRLTVT.

This clone was found a few times. The chain is built from TRBV10-1 and TRBJ2-5, with a weak D call TRBD1 (6 bases). This CDR3 comprises 14 residues. The V end lost 4 bases, the J end lost 0 bases, and 9 bases lay between the germline ends. Germline V lookup: CDR1 WNHNN, CDR2 SYGVQD (reference sequence). The chain's CDR3 is CASSAGQNQETQYF. Here the CDR3 DNA reads TGCGCCAGCAGTGCAGGACAGAACCAAGAGACCCAGTACTTC.

V is TRBV4-3 and J is TRBJ2-1; TRBD1 matches 7 bases. From germline, CDR1 is LGHNA and CDR2 YSLEER. There are 13 residues in the CDR3. V dropped 2 bases and J dropped 7; count of bases not matched to a gene: 2. The CDR3 sequence is CASSQLTGNEQFF. The CDR3 DNA follows: TGCGCCAGCAGCCAACTGACAGGGAATGAGCAGTTCTTC.

This clone was seen a few times. The rearrangement links TRBV29-1 to TRBJ2-7, with D maybe TRBD2 (5 bases). CDR1 and CDR2 from the germline V gene are SQVTM and ANQGSEA. Trimming took off 7 bases at V and 3 bases at J, with 19 bases between the two ends. This CDR3 is 14 amino acids long. CDR3 in amino acids: CSAIPERRHYEQYF. CDR3 coding DNA: TGCAGCGCCATCCCGGAGCGGAGACACTACGAGCAGTACTTC.

The gene calls are TRBV27 and TRBJ1-1; D gene uncertain. In germline, CDR1 is MNHEY, CDR2 SMNVEV (reference sequence). Trimming pared 5 bases from V and 3 bases from J, leaving 16 bases between. This CDR3 comprises 15 residues. CDR3 protein: CASSKLKGDDTEAFF. CDR3 DNA: TGTGCCAGCAGTAAACTTAAGGGAGACGACACTGAAGCTTTCTTT.

This clone has only a few counts. This chain uses TRBV10-2 with TRBJ1-1, with D possibly matching TRBD1 (5 bases). The CDR3 is 13 residues long. V was cut by 8 bases and J by 4 bases, with 14 bases left in between. Germline V lookup: CDR1 WSHSY, CDR2 SAAADI. CDR3 DNA sequence: TGCGCCAGCTCCGGAATGGGGGGCACTGAAGCTTTCTTT. Its translation: CASSGMGGTEAFF.

V and J are TRBV6-5 and TRBJ1-1; no reliable D call. V lost 2 bases and J lost 4, with 14 bases in between. The germline gives CDR1 MNHEY, CDR2 SVGAGI. The CDR3 has 15 amino acids. The CDR3 protein is CASSYGSGSGTEAFF. The CDR3 DNA reads TGTGCCAGCAGTTACGGTTCGGGGTCGGGCACTGAAGCTTTCTTT.

This clone has more than one count but fewer than ten. The chain combines TRBV11-2 with TRBJ1-2; D unresolved. CDR3 length: 13 amino acids. Germline V gives CDR1 SGHAT, CDR2 FQNNGV. V was pared by 1 base and J by 4 bases, with 7 bases between. The CDR3 DNA reads TGTGCCAGCAGCTTAGGAGCCTTCTATGGCTACACCTTC. This codes for CASSLGAFYGYTF.

J is TRBJ1-1 and V is TRBV27; D may be TRBD1 (6 bases). Germline CDR1 and CDR2: MNHEY and SMNVEV (reference sequence). Trimming removed 5 bases from V and 4 bases from J, with 20 bases in between. The CDR3 extends over 16 amino acids. This chain's CDR3 is CASSTEQGPGSTEAFF. The CDR3 DNA reads as TGTGCCAGCAGTACCGAACAGGGCCCGGGGTCCACTGAAGCTTTCTTT.

This clone has only a few counts. This rearrangement joins TRBV15 to TRBJ2-5; TRBD2 matches 8 bases. The V gene end was trimmed by 1 base and the J gene end by 5 bases; junction bases not matched to a gene: 6. Germline-derived CDR1 and CDR2 are LNHNV and YYDKDF (reference sequence). This CDR3 spans 15 amino acids. This chain's CDR3 is CATSRGTSRGETQYF. DNA for the CDR3: TGTGCCACCAGCAGAGGGACTAGCCGAGGGGAGACCCAGTACTTC.